The 15 T cell receptor beta chains below all came from one sample that was sequenced in a study of long-term antiretroviral therapy in people with HIV. This was the immunoSEQ v3.0 assay at survey level. Produced via immunoSEQ multiplex PCR; TCRdb's table is partial and in-frame only. Of fewer than 45,000 clones detected, around 96% appear once; the ten largest clones hold 2.7%. The starting material was unsorted PBMCs, obtained 3.7 years after starting antiretroviral therapy. These receptors all come from a woman aged 45-59 years with HIV.

CDR3 sequence reads: CASSFTSINVGQFF. For the CDR3, the DNA is TGTGCCAGCAGCTTTACTAGTATTAACGTAGGGCAGTTCTTC. The chain has TRBV7-3 and TRBJ2-1; D may be TRBD2 (5 bases). The CDR3 has 14 residues. Trimming removed 3 bases at V and 12 bases at J, with 18 bases between. CDR1 and CDR2 (germline): SGHTA, FQGTGA.

This rearrangement joins TRBV5-6 to TRBJ2-5; the match to TRBD2 covers 12 bases. The assigned J gene may be wrong: the sequence end matches TRBJ2-7 better. The CDR3 is 14 amino acids. The germline gives CDR1 SGHDT, CDR2 YYEEEE. The CDR3, as DNA: TGTGCCAGCAGCAGACTAGCGGGGGCCTACGAGCAGTACTTC. It yields the protein CASSRLAGAYEQYF.

V usage is TRBV6-1 and J usage is TRBJ2-6; D gene uncertain. V gave up 2 bases and J gave up 0 bases, with 8 bases separating them. The CDR3 extends over 16 amino acids. Germline V lookup: CDR1 MNHNS, CDR2 SASEGT. CDR3 sequence reads: CASSELSGSGANVLTF. For the CDR3, the DNA is TGTGCCAGCAGTGAATTGAGTGGCTCTGGGGCCAACGTCCTGACTTTC.

The rearrangement links TRBV7-9 to TRBJ1-1; D ambiguous. The CDR3 length is 14 residues. Germline CDR1 is SEHNR and CDR2 is FQNEAQ (reference sequence). V lost 5 bases to trimming and J lost 6 bases, with 16 bases between them. In DNA form, the CDR3 reads TGTGCCAGCAGCCCTCTGACGAGGTCCGCTGAAGCTTTCTTT. Translated, it gives CASSPLTRSAEAFF.

The chain links TRBV6-5 to TRBJ1-2; 9 positions match TRBD1. The CDR3 sequence is 13 residues long. Germline assignment: CDR1 MNHEY and CDR2 SVGAGI. The V gene end was trimmed by 7 bases and the J gene end by 8 bases; junction bases not matched to a gene: 8. CDR3 region: CASTPGQGVGYTF. DNA of the CDR3: TGTGCCAGCACCCCGGGACAGGGCGTGGGCTACACCTTC.

The chain employs TRBV2 and TRBJ1-5; D perhaps matches TRBD1 (5 bases). From germline, CDR1 is SNHLY and CDR2 FYNNEI. Trimming removed 3 bases from V and 5 bases from J, with 11 bases in between. CDR3 size: 14 residues. As DNA, the CDR3 is TGTGCCAGCAGTGACAGGGCGGTGGATCAGCCCCAGCATTTT. This codes for CASSDRAVDQPQHF. The whole variable domain, remainder taken from reference TRBV2 and TRBJ1-5, is EPEVTQTPSHQVTQMGQEVILRCVPISNHLYFYWYRQILGQKVEFLVSFYNNEISEKSEIFDDQFSVERPDGSNFTLKIRSTKLEDSAMYFCASSDRAVDQPQHFGDGTRLSIL.

This clone was detected only once. V and J are TRBV30 and TRBJ2-3; no reliable D call. This CDR3 contains 15 residues. Germline values: CDR1 GTSNPN, CDR2 SVGIG (reference sequence). Deletions cut 0 bases from V and 0 bases from J, with 10 bases between. The CDR3 region is CAWSVQGYSTDTQYF. The DNA for the CDR3 is TGTGCCTGGAGTGTACAAGGGTATAGCACAGATACGCAGTATTTT.

The rearrangement links TRBV2 to TRBJ2-3, with D maybe TRBD1 (6 bases). The CDR3 contains 15 residues. V gave up 0 bases and J gave up 5 bases, with 12 bases separating them. The germline gives CDR1 SNHLY, CDR2 FYNNEI. CDR3 protein: CASSEAWGLGDTQYF. The CDR3 coding sequence is TGTGCCAGCAGTGAAGCTTGGGGGCTGGGAGATACGCAGTATTTT.

The chain has TRBV11-2 and TRBJ2-3; D call uncertain. CDR3 length: 14 residues. The germline CDR1 and CDR2 sequences are SGHAT and FQNNGV. V was cut by 2 bases and J by 1 base, with 7 bases left in between. The chain's CDR3 is CASSLSGGTDTQYF. DNA for the CDR3: TGTGCCAGCAGCTTAAGTGGAGGCACAGATACGCAGTATTTT.

V is TRBV19 and J is TRBJ1-2; a weak D match, TRBD1 (5 bases). V was shortened by 9 bases and J by 4 bases, with 21 bases between the two germline ends. Germline V gene lookup returns CDR1 LNHDA and CDR2 SQIVND (reference sequence). This CDR3 comprises 15 residues. CDR3 residues: CASKAGQKGGYGYTF. The CDR3 coding sequence is TGTGCCAGCAAAGCTGGACAAAAGGGTGGCTATGGCTACACCTTC.

This chain links TRBV30 with TRBJ1-1; 10 bases agree with TRBD1. CDR3 size: 15 residues. Germline-derived CDR1 and CDR2 are GTSNPN and SVGIG (reference sequence). V shed 0 bases, J shed 8 bases, and the junction held 9 bases outside the gene matches. CDR3 in DNA: TGTGCCTGGAGTGTACTCCCGGGACAGGGGATAGAAGCTTTCTTT. Protein sequence: CAWSVLPGQGIEAFF.

V usage is TRBV27 and J usage is TRBJ1-6; no firm D call. The germline V and J ends were trimmed by 6 bases and 4 bases, with 13 bases remaining between them. The CDR3 sequence is 15 residues long. In germline, CDR1 is MNHEY, CDR2 SMNVEV (reference sequence). The chain's CDR3 is CASSPSVYYNSPLHF. The CDR3 nucleotides are TGTGCCAGCAGCCCTAGTGTCTATTATAATTCACCCCTCCACTTT.

The table lists this clone with a count of one. The chain uses TRBV5-4 and TRBJ1-4; 7 bases line up with TRBD1. Germline CDR1 and CDR2: SGHNT and YYREEE (reference sequence). With V trimmed by 2 bases and J by 4 bases, 2 bases remained unmatched. This CDR3 contains 14 residues. The CDR3 loop reads CASSFDRVNEKLFF. CDR3 nucleotides: TGTGCCAGCAGCTTCGACAGGGTTAATGAAAAACTGTTTTTT.

This clone was found once. The V call is TRBV14, the J call TRBJ1-1; possible D gene TRBD1, 5 bases. Germline CDR1 reads SGHDN; CDR2 reads FVKESK. Trimming removed 2 bases at V and 0 bases at J, with 7 bases between. This CDR3 contains 14 residues. CDR3 residues: CASSQRGLNTEAFF. The CDR3 DNA follows: TGTGCCAGCAGCCAAAGGGGACTGAACACTGAAGCTTTCTTT.

This clone was found a few times. Other DNA sequences from this sample encode an identical CDR3 as well. The rearrangement uses TRBV7-3 and TRBJ2-7; D is unresolved. This CDR3 is built from 13 residues. Germline V lookup: CDR1 SGHTA, CDR2 FQGTGA. V lost 2 bases and J 1 base, leaving 6 bases between the germline ends. The CDR3 loop reads CASSLGDSYEQYF. The CDR3 nucleotides read TGTGCCAGCAGCTTAGGTGATTCCTACGAGCAGTACTTC.